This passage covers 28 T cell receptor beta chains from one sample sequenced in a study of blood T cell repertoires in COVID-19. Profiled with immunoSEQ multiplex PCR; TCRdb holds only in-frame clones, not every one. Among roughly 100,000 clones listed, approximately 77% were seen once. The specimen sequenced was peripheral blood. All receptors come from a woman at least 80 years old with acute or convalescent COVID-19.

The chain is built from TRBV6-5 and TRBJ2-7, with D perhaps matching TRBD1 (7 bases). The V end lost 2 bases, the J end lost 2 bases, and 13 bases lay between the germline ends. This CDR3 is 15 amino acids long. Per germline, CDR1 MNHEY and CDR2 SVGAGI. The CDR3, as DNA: TGTGCCAGCAGTTACGAGGGCAGGGGGGCCTACGAGCAGTACTTC. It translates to CASSYEGRGAYEQYF.

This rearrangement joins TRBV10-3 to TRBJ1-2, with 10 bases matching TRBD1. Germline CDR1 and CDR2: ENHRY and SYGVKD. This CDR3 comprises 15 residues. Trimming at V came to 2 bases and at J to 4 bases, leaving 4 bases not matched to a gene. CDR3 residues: CAISEDRGPSYGYTF. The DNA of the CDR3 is TGTGCCATCAGTGAGGACAGGGGGCCGAGCTATGGCTACACCTTC.

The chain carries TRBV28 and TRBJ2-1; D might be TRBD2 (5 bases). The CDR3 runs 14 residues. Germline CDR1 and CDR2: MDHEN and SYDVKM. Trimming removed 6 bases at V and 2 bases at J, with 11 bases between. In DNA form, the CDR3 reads TGTGCCAGCAGAGCGGAATTTGCCTACAATGAGCAGTTCTTC. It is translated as CASRAEFAYNEQFF.

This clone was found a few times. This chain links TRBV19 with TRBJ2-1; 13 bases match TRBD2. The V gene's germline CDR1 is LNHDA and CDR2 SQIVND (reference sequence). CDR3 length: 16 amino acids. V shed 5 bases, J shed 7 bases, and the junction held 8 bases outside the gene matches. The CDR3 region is CASSPRLAGGANEQFF. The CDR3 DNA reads TGTGCCAGTAGTCCCCGACTAGCGGGAGGAGCGAATGAGCAGTTCTTC.

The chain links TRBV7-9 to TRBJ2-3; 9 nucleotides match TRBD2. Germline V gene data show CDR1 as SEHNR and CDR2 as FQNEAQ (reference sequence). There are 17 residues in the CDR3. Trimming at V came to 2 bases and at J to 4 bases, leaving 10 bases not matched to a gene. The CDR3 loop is CASSLLWAGGASDTQYF. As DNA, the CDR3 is TGTGCCAGCAGCTTACTTTGGGCGGGAGGGGCATCAGATACGCAGTATTTT.

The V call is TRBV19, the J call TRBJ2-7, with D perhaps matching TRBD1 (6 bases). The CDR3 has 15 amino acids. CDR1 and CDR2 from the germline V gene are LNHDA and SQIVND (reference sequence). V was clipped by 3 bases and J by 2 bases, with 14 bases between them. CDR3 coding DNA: TGTGCCAGTAGTATCCGCCGGGACACGACCTACGAGCAGTACTTC. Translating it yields CASSIRRDTTYEQYF.

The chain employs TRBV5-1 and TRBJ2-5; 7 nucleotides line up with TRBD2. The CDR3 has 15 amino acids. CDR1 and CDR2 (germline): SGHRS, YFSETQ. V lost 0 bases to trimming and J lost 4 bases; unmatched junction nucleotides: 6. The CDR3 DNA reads TGCGCCAGCAGCTTGGCCCTGGGGGGGGGAGAGACCCAGTACTTC. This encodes CASSLALGGGETQYF.

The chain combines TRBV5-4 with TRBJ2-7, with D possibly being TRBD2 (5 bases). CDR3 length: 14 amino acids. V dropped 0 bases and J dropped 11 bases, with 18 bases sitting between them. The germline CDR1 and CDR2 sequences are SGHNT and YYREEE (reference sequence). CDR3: CASSLAARGFKEYF. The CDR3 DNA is TGTGCCAGCAGCTTGGCCGCCCGAGGGTTTAAAGAGTACTTC.

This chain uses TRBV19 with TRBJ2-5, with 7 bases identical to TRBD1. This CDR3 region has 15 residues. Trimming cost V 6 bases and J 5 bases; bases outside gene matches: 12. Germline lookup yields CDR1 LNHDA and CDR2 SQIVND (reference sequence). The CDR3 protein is CASSPGTVEGETQYF. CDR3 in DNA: TGTGCCAGTAGCCCCGGGACAGTAGAGGGGGAGACCCAGTACTTC.

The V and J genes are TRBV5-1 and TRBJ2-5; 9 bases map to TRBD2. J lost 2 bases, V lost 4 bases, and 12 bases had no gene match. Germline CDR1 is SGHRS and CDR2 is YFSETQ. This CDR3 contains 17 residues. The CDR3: CASSLGGGGGAQETQYF. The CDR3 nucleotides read TGCGCCAGCAGCCTGGGCGGTGGCGGGGGGGCGCAAGAGACCCAGTACTTC.

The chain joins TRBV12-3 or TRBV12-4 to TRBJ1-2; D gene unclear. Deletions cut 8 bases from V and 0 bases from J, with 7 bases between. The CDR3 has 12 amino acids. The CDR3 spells CASSGANYGYTF. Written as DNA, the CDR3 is TGTGCCAGCTCCGGGGCTAACTATGGCTACACCTTC.

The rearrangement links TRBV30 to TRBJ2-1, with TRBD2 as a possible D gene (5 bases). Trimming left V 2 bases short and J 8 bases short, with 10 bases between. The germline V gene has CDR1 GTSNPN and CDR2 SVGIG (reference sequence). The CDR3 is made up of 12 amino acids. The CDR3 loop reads CAWSSGFYEQFF. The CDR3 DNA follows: TGTGCCTGGAGTTCGGGATTCTATGAGCAGTTCTTC.

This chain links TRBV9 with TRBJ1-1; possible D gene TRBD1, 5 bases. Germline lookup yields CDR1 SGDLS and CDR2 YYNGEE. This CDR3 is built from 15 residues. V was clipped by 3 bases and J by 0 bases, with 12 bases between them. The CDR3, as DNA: TGTGCCAGCAGCGCGTCGGGGGTTATGAACACTGAAGCTTTCTTT. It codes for CASSASGVMNTEAFF.

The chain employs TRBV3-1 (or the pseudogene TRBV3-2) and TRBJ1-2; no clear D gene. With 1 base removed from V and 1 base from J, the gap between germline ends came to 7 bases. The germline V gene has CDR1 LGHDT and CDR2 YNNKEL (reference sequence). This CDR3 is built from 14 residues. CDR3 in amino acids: CASSQGGGNYGYTF. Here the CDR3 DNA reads TGTGCCAGCAGCCAAGGGGGAGGTAACTATGGCTACACCTTC.

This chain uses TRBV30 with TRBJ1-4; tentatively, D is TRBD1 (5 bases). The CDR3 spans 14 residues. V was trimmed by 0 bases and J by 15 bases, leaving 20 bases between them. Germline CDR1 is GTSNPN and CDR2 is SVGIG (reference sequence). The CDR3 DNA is TGTGCCTGGAGTGTACTAGATCAGGGAGGAAGAGTGTTTTTT. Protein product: CAWSVLDQGGRVFF.

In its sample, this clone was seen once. The CDR3 spells CASSGGQGRHTEAFF. CDR3 sequence (DNA): TGCGCCAGCAGCGGCGGACAGGGGAGGCACACTGAAGCTTTCTTT. The gene calls are TRBV4-1 and TRBJ1-1, with 9 bases identical to TRBD1. J gave up 3 bases and V 5 bases, and 7 bases lay outside the gene matches. The germline CDR1 and CDR2 sequences are MGHRA and YSYEKL. This CDR3 region has 15 residues.

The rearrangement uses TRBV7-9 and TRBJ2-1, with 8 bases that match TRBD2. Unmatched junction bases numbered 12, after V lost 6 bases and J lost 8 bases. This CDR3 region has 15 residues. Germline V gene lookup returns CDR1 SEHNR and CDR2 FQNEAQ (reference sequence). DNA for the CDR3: TGTGCCAGCAGGTACTCGGGAGGGCCAGGATATGAGCAGTTCTTC. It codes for CASRYSGGPGYEQFF.

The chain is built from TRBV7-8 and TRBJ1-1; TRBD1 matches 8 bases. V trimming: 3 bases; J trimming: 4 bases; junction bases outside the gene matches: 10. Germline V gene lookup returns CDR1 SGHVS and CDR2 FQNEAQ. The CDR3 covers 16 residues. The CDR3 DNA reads TGTGCCAGCAGCTTGGGGCCCCAGGGGGCAGTCACTGAAGCTTTCTTT. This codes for CASSLGPQGAVTEAFF.

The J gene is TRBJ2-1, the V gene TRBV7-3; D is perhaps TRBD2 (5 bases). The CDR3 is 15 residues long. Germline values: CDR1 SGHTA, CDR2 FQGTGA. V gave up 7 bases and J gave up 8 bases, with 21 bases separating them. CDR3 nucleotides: TGTGCCAGCACCAAGACCGCGGGCAGGATGGATGAGCAGTTCTTC. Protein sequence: CASTKTAGRMDEQFF.

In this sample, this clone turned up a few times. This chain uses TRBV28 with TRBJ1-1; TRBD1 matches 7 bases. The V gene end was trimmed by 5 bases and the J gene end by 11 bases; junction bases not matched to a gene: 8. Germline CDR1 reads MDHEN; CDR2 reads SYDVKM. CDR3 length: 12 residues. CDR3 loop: CASSLLRGFAFF. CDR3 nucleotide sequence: TGTGCCAGCAGTCTCCTCAGGGGGTTCGCTTTCTTT.

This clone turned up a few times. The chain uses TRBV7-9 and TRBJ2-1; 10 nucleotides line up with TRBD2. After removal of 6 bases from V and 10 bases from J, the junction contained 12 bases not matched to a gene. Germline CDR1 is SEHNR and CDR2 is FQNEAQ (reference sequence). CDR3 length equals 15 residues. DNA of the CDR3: TGTGCCAGCAGTCCATGGGTTAGCGGGAGGCTAGAGCAGTTCTTC. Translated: CASSPWVSGRLEQFF.

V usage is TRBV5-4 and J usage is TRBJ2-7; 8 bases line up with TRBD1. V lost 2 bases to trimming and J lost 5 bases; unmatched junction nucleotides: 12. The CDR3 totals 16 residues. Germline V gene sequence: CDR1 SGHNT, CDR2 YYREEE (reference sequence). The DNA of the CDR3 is TGTGCCAGCAGCTTCCAACAGACAGGGGTAGTAAACGAGCAGTACTTC. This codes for CASSFQQTGVVNEQYF.

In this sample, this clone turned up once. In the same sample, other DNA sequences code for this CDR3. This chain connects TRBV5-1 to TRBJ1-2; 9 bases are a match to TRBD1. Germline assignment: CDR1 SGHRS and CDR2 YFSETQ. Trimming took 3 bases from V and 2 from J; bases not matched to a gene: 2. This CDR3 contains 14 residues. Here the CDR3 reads CASSSGQGNYGYTF. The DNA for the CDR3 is TGCGCCAGCAGCTCGGGACAGGGCAACTATGGCTACACCTTC.

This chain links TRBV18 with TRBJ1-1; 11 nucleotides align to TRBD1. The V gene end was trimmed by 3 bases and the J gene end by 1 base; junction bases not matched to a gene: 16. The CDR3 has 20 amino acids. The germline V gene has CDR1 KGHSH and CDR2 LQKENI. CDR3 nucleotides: TGTGCCAGCTCACCCTCCCGTCCAGGACAGGGGGCTGATCGGAACACTGAAGCTTTCTTT. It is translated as CASSPSRPGQGADRNTEAFF.

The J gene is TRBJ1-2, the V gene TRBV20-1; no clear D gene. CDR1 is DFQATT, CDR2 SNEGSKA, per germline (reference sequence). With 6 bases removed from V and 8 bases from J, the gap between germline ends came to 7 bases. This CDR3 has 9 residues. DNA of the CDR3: TGCAGTGCGGCCAGGGGCTACACCTTC. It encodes CSAARGYTF.

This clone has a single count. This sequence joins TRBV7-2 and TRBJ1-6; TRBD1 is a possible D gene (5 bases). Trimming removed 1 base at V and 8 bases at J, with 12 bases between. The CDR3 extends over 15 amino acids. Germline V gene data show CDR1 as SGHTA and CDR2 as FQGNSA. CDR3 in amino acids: CASSLVFQGDSPLHF. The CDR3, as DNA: TGTGCCAGCAGCTTAGTTTTCCAGGGCGATTCACCCCTCCACTTT. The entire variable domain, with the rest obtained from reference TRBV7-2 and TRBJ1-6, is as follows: GAGVSQSPSNKVTEKGKDVELRCDPISGHTALYWYRQSLGQGLEFLIYFQGNSAPDKSGLPSDRFSAERTGGSVSTLTIQRTQQEDSAVYLCASSLVFQGDSPLHFGNGTRLTVT.

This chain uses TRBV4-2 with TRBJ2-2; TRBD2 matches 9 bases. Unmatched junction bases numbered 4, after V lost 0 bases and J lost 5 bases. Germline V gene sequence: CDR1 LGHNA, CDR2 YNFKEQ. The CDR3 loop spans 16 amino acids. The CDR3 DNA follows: TGTGCCAGCAGCCAAGAGGGCGCGGGAGGGACCGGGGAGCTGTTTTTT. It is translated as CASSQEGAGGTGELFF.

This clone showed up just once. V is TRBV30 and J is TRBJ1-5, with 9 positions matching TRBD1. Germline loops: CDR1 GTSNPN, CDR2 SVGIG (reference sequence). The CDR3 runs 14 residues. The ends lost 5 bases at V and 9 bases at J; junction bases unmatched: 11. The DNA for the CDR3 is TGTGCCTGGGGGGACAGGGACCGTTCGGGGCCCCAGCATTTT. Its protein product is CAWGDRDRSGPQHF.